Sequencing of this T cell receptor beta chain was carried out in a study of Graves' ophthalmopathy and Graves' hyperthyroidism. General study points: Ophthalmopathy progression was predicted with 70.59% sensitivity and 72% to 75% specificity. Ophthalmopathy was separated from stable hyperthyroidism by a 13-signature model with 87.88% sensitivity and roughly 84% specificity.

The V gene lost 6 bases and the J gene lost 3 bases, with 23 bases spanning the gap. Germline V gene sequence: CDR1 MNHNS, CDR2 SASEGT. The CDR3 is 17 amino acids. It was on clinical symptoms, serum thyroxine, TRAb, thyroid ultrasound and orbital computed tomography that diagnosis relied. Fresh peripheral blood, 10 ml, was the PBMC source. The table lists this clonotype with many counts. Its target is unknown. RNA transcripts provided the template for amplifying TCR beta CDR3 regions. The first round was an RT-PCR with HTBI primers, and the second round was a multiplex PCR. MiXCR, applied by TCRdb to the multiplex PCR reads, yields one record per CDR3 protein. The data hold roughly 300,000 distinct CDR3 sequences, with roughly 17% observed a single time.

The V call is TRBV6-1, the J call TRBJ1-1; tentative D call: TRBD1 (5 bases). This sequence originates from an adult man with Graves' ophthalmopathy. The sequencing sample was made of peripheral blood. This CDR3 is CASRAREDIEGDTEAFF. The CDR3 bases are TGTGCCAGCAGGGCCCGGGAGGACATCGAAGGAGACACTGAAGCTTTCTTT.